Below, 24 T cell receptor beta chains from the same sample are listed, as sequenced in a study of T cell responses to AZD1222 COVID-19 vaccine. TCRdb keeps only in-frame clones here, not all; method: immunoSEQ multiplex PCR. The sample consists of approximately 140,000 clones, about 92% of them appearing once. Sample: peripheral blood, taken 28 days after the second AZD1222 dose. All receptors come from an adult who received the AZD1222 COVID-19 vaccine.

This CDR3 is CASSLDRHGAGELFF. In DNA, the CDR3 is TGCGCCAGCAGCTTGGACCGACATGGGGCCGGGGAGCTGTTTTTT. This chain links TRBV5-1 with TRBJ2-2; no clear D. The CDR3 has 15 residues. Germline loops: CDR1 SGHRS, CDR2 YFSETQ. V was trimmed by 0 bases and J by 6 bases, leaving 12 bases between them.

The genes are TRBV5-4 and TRBJ1-3; 7 bases are a match to TRBD1. CDR3 length: 17 amino acids. The V gene end was trimmed by 0 bases and the J gene end by 7 bases; junction bases not matched to a gene: 13. The germline CDR1 and CDR2 sequences are SGHNT and YYREEE (reference sequence). In DNA form, the CDR3 reads TGTGCCAGCAGCTTGGAGGGACCGGGACAGCTTTTGAACACCATATATTTT. It is translated as CASSLEGPGQLLNTIYF.

The chain employs TRBV11-2 and TRBJ2-1; 8 bases agree with TRBD2. Trimming cost V 1 base and J 10 bases; bases outside gene matches: 9. The germline V gene has CDR1 SGHAT and CDR2 FQNNGV. The CDR3 runs 15 residues. CDR3 sequence reads: CASSLAAGGWREQFF. CDR3 DNA: TGTGCCAGCAGCTTAGCGGCGGGGGGTTGGCGGGAGCAGTTCTTC.

The chain has TRBV19 and TRBJ1-2, with unresolved D. V was cut by 7 bases and J by 4 bases, with 16 bases left in between. The CDR3 consists of 14 residues. Germline V gene data show CDR1 as LNHDA and CDR2 as SQIVND (reference sequence). DNA of the CDR3: TGTGCCAGTACCAACCTTGGGGAGAGCTATGGCTACACCTTC. Protein sequence: CASTNLGESYGYTF.

This clone showed up just a few times. The rearrangement joins TRBV7-6 to TRBJ2-1; 14 bases match TRBD2. J lost 0 bases, V lost 1 base, and 2 bases had no gene match. The CDR3 extends over 18 amino acids. Germline V gene data show CDR1 as SGHVS and CDR2 as FNYEAQ. CDR3 sequence (DNA): TGTGCCAGCAGCTTAGGCGGGACTAGCGGGAGCTCCTACAATGAGCAGTTCTTC. This encodes CASSLGGTSGSSYNEQFF.

The chain recombines TRBV7-6 with TRBJ1-2; D is possibly TRBD1 (6 bases). Trimming left V 2 bases short and J 6 bases short, with 28 bases between. Per germline, CDR1 SGHVS and CDR2 FNYEAQ. CDR3 size: 19 residues. CDR3 sequence (DNA): TGTGCCAGCAGCTTATCGAATTTGGGGGCGCGGGGTCCCACGCATGGCTACACCTTC. Protein: CASSLSNLGARGPTHGYTF. The full variable domain, rest sourced from reference TRBV7-6 and TRBJ1-2, is GAGVSQSPRYKVTKRGQDVALRCDPISGHVSLYWYRQALGQGPEFLTYFNYEAQQDKSGLPNDRFSAERPEGSISTLTIQRTEQRDSAMYRCASSLSNLGARGPTHGYTFGSGTRLTVV.

The chain is built from TRBV6-2 or TRBV6-3 and TRBJ2-1; D tentatively fits TRBD1 or TRBD2 (7 bases each). The CDR3 sequence is 14 residues long. The V end was cut by 6 bases, the J end by 7 bases, with 16 bases between. CDR1 and CDR2 (germline): MNHEY, SVGEGT. The CDR3 DNA sequence: TGTGCCAGCAGCCTGAACAGGGGAGGGAATGAGCAGTTCTTC. Amino acids: CASSLNRGGNEQFF.

This clone occurred once. The genes are TRBV28 and TRBJ2-7, with 8 bases lining up with TRBD1. The CDR3 consists of 15 residues. Germline V lookup: CDR1 MDHEN, CDR2 SYDVKM. Trimming removed 7 bases from V and 1 base from J; junction bases left unmatched: 9. The CDR3 bases are TGTGCCAGCACCTTGGGAACAGGGGGATCCTACGAGCAGTACTTC. As protein: CASTLGTGGSYEQYF.

This chain connects TRBV24-1 to TRBJ2-7, with D possibly being TRBD1 (6 bases). V was trimmed by 3 bases and J by 2 bases, leaving 16 bases between them. Germline V lookup: CDR1 KGHDR, CDR2 SFDVKD. There are 16 residues in the CDR3. CDR3 sequence: CATSDPTGGGTYEQYF. The CDR3 DNA sequence: TGTGCCACCAGTGATCCGACAGGAGGCGGTACCTACGAGCAGTACTTC.

The chain has TRBV5-1 and TRBJ1-1; possibly TRBD1 for D (6 bases). Germline lookup yields CDR1 SGHRS and CDR2 YFSETQ. Trimming removed 2 bases from V and 3 bases from J, with 11 bases in between. The CDR3 consists of 14 residues. This CDR3 is CASSLQGSDTEAFF. For the CDR3, the DNA is TGCGCCAGCAGCTTACAGGGCAGCGACACTGAAGCTTTCTTT. Full variable domain (rest looked up from reference TRBV5-1 and TRBJ1-1): KAGVTQTPRYLIKTRGQQVTLSCSPISGHRSVSWYQQTPGQGLQFLFEYFSETQRNKGNFPGRFSGRQFSNSRSEMNVSTLELGDSALYLCASSLQGSDTEAFFGQGTRLTVV.

The gene calls are TRBV27 and TRBJ2-2; D is undetermined. Trimming shortened V by 5 bases and J by 1 base, and 2 bases separated the two germline ends. This CDR3 is 12 amino acids long. Germline assignment: CDR1 MNHEY and CDR2 SMNVEV (reference sequence). The CDR3 protein is CASSKNTGELFF. CDR3 in DNA: TGTGCCAGCAGTAAGAACACCGGGGAGCTGTTTTTT.

The chain has TRBV5-1 and TRBJ1-6; D is unresolved. The germline V gene has CDR1 SGHRS and CDR2 YFSETQ. This CDR3 region has 14 residues. Between the trimmed V and J ends, which lost 4 bases and 6 bases, there was a span of 11 bases. The CDR3 spells CASSHVDGNSPLHF. The CDR3, as DNA: TGCGCCAGCAGCCACGTAGACGGTAATTCACCCCTCCACTTT.

The V call is TRBV9, the J call TRBJ2-1; the match to TRBD1 covers 10 bases. Germline CDR1 SGDLS, CDR2 YYNGEE. V was pared by 4 bases and J by 3 bases, with 7 bases of the junction left unmatched. The length of the CDR3 is 16 residues. CDR3 loop: CASSPNRDRGYNEQFF. The CDR3, as DNA: TGTGCCAGCAGCCCCAACCGGGACAGGGGCTACAATGAGCAGTTCTTC. The full variable domain, in which reference TRBV9 and TRBJ2-1 provide the parts outside the CDR3, is DSGVTQTPKHLITATGQRVTLRCSPRSGDLSVYWYQQSLDQGLQFLIQYYNGEERAKGNILERFSAQQFPDLHSELNLSSLELGDSALYFCASSPNRDRGYNEQFFGPGTRLTVL.

The V call is TRBV5-1, the J call TRBJ2-5; 13 bases align to TRBD2. CDR1 SGHRS and CDR2 YFSETQ come from the germline V gene. J lost 4 bases, V lost 1 base, and 4 bases had no gene match. The CDR3 is 16 amino acids. CDR3 region: CASSLQGLAGRETQYF. The CDR3 DNA sequence: TGCGCCAGCAGCTTGCAGGGACTAGCGGGACGAGAGACCCAGTACTTC.

The genes are TRBV30 and TRBJ1-3, with D tentatively TRBD1 (6 bases). Germline lookup yields CDR1 GTSNPN and CDR2 SVGIG (reference sequence). The CDR3 is 11 amino acids. Between the trimmed V and J ends, which lost 4 bases and 6 bases, there was a span of 7 bases. The CDR3 nucleotides read TGTGCCTGGACAGGGGAAAACACCATATATTTT. The encoded protein is CAWTGENTIYF.

CDR3 sequence reads: CASSLGGRMAETQYF. CDR3 DNA sequence: TGTGCCAGCAGTTTAGGGGGACGGATGGCGGAGACCCAGTACTTC. The chain carries TRBV28 and TRBJ2-5, with D perhaps TRBD1 or TRBD2 (5 bases each). Per germline, CDR1 MDHEN and CDR2 SYDVKM. This CDR3 is 15 amino acids long. V was trimmed by 2 bases and J by 5 bases, leaving 15 bases between them.

This chain joins TRBV3-1 (or the pseudogene TRBV3-2) and TRBJ1-1; D perhaps matches TRBD1 (6 bases). The V gene's germline CDR1 is LGHDT and CDR2 YNNKEL (reference sequence). Trimming stripped 4 bases from V and 3 bases from J, with 21 bases between. The length of the CDR3 is 17 residues. The CDR3: CASSLPFGGQGDTEAFF. CDR3 sequence (DNA): TGTGCCAGCAGCCTCCCATTCGGGGGGCAGGGAGACACTGAAGCTTTCTTT.

This clone was counted a few times. V is TRBV18 and J is TRBJ1-1; TRBD1 is a possible D gene (6 bases). Germline CDR1 reads KGHSH; CDR2 reads LQKENI. This CDR3 has 16 amino acids. V was cut by 3 bases and J by 4 bases, with 18 bases left in between. CDR3 in DNA: TGTGCCAGCTCACCCGCCCCACAGGGTAGGGGCACTGAAGCTTTCTTT. This codes for CASSPAPQGRGTEAFF.

This clone was seen only once. The chain carries TRBV30 and TRBJ2-7, with 7 bases identical to TRBD1. The ends lost 1 base at V and 4 bases at J; junction bases unmatched: 1. CDR1 and CDR2 (germline): GTSNPN, SVGIG (reference sequence). CDR3 length: 12 residues. The CDR3 loop reads CAWSGQGYEQYF. DNA for the CDR3: TGTGCCTGGAGTGGACAGGGTTACGAGCAGTACTTC.

V is TRBV11-3 and J is TRBJ2-1; D possibly corresponds to TRBD2 (6 bases). This CDR3 has 17 residues. CDR1 is SGHNT and CDR2 is YENEEA in the germline V gene. Trimming stripped 1 base from V and 3 bases from J, with 16 bases between. The chain's CDR3 is CASSLGRTTSHYNEQFF. CDR3 sequence (DNA): TGTGCCAGCAGCTTAGGCCGGACTACATCCCACTACAATGAGCAGTTCTTC.

The V gene is TRBV3-1 (or the pseudogene TRBV3-2), the J gene TRBJ2-1; 10 nucleotides align to TRBD2. The CDR3 extends over 17 amino acids. V was pared by 4 bases and J by 7 bases, with 13 bases of the junction left unmatched. Per the germline V gene, CDR1 is LGHDT and CDR2 is YNNKEL (reference sequence). CDR3 sequence: CASSPALGLAPANEQFF. The DNA for the CDR3 is TGTGCCAGCAGCCCCGCACTGGGACTAGCGCCGGCGAATGAGCAGTTCTTC.

Turning to this clone: Compared with germline, one end of the junction differs, possibly owing to a read error. The chain employs TRBV6-1 and TRBJ2-7; D not certain. Per germline, CDR1 MNHNS and CDR2 SASEGT. The CDR3 is 12 amino acids. The CDR3, as DNA: TGTGCCAGCAGGGAAGATGGGCACGAGCAGTACTTC. Its translation: CASREDGHEQYF.

The rearrangement links TRBV7-9 to TRBJ2-2, with D possibly TRBD2 on 6 matching bases. Germline CDR1 and CDR2: SEHNR and FQNEAQ (reference sequence). This CDR3 contains 15 residues. V gave up 3 bases and J gave up 7 bases, with 15 bases separating them. CDR3 DNA sequence: TGTGCCAGCAGCTTTAAGGTCAGGGAGGTCGGGGAGCTGTTTTTT. Translated: CASSFKVREVGELFF.

The chain is built from TRBV5-8 and TRBJ2-7, with D perhaps matching TRBD2 (5 bases). The ends were cut back, 0 bases at V and 2 bases at J, with 9 bases in the middle. This CDR3 has 14 residues. Germline loops: CDR1 SGHTS, CDR2 YDEGEE. In nucleotides, the CDR3 is TGTGCCAGCAGCTTGGGTGGGAGCGCCTACGAGCAGTACTTC. Amino acids: CASSLGGSAYEQYF.